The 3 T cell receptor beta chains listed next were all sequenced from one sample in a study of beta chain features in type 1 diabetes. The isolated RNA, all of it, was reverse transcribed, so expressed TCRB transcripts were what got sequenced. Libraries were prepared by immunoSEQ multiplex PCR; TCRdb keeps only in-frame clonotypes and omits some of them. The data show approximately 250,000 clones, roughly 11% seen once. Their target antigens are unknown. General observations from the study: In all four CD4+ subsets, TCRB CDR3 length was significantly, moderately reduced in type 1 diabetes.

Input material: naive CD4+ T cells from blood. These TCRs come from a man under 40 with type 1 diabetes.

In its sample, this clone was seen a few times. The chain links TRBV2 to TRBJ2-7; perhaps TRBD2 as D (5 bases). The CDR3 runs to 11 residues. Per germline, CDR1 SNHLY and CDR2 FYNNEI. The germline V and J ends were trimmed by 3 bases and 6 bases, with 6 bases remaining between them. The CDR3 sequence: CASSEAGEQYF. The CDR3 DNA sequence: TGTGCCAGCAGTGAGGCGGGCGAGCAGTACTTC.

CDR3 coding DNA: TGTGCCAGCAGCTTAGCTTGGGGACTAGCGGCCTACGAGCAGTACTTC. Amino acids: CASSLAWGLAAYEQYF. The gene calls are TRBV11-2 and TRBJ2-7, with 11 bases lining up with TRBD2. The CDR3 spans 16 residues. Germline V gene data show CDR1 as SGHAT and CDR2 as FQNNGV. V trimming: 1 base; J trimming: 2 bases; junction bases outside the gene matches: 4.

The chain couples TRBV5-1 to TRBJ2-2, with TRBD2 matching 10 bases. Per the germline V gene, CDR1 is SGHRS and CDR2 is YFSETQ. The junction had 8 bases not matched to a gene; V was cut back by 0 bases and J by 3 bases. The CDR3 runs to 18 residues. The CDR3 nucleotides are TGCGCCAGCAGCTTGGCCCCTAGCGGGGGATTTTACACCGGGGAGCTGTTTTTT. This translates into CASSLAPSGGFYTGELFF.